These 14 T cell receptor beta chains share one sample of origin, sequenced in a study of regulatory T cells in long-lasting Graves disease. Building the TCR beta libraries relied on iRepertoire HTBI primers, and CDR3 regions underwent Arm-PCR. TCRdb re-called the multiplex PCR reads through MiXCR, storing one row per CDR3 protein. The data contain 400,000 to 500,000 distinct CDR3 sequences, 22% of them singletons. Described time point: persistent/refractory GD, antithyroid drugs over 5 years with positive TRAb. PBMC RNA served as the TCR library source. The sample was peripheral blood mononuclear cells (PBMCs), taken when the disease was refractory, from a patient treated with antithyroid drugs. The receptor set was obtained from a female donor with Graves disease.

There are many counts of this clonotype. V and J are TRBV28 and TRBJ2-7; 8 positions agree with TRBD1. J lost 5 bases, V lost 5 bases, and 8 bases had no gene match. The CDR3 spans 14 residues. CDR1 and CDR2 from the germline V gene are MDHEN and SYDVKM. CDR3 sequence: CASSLHQTGDEQYF. The CDR3 bases are TGTGCCAGCAGTCTACACCAGACAGGGGACGAGCAGTACTTC. Full variable domain (outside the CDR3, taken from reference TRBV28 and TRBJ2-7): DVKVTQSSRYLVKRTGEKVFLECVQDMDHENMFWYRQDPGLGLRLIYFSYDVKMKEKGDIPEGYSVSREKKERFSLILESASTNQTSMYLCASSLHQTGDEQYFGPGTRLTVT.

The chain has TRBV12-3 or TRBV12-4 and TRBJ2-7; D remains ambiguous. The CDR3 covers 16 residues. Trimming shortened V by 5 bases and J by 2 bases, and 19 bases separated the two germline ends. The DNA of the CDR3 is TGTGCCAGCAGTCTTTTGTCGACTGGGAATACCTACGAGCAGTACTTC. Protein sequence: CASSLLSTGNTYEQYF.

This clonotype was picked up many times. The chain links TRBV7-3 to TRBJ2-1, with TRBD2 matching 9 bases. From germline, CDR1 is SGHTA and CDR2 FQGTGA. V shed 2 bases, J shed 8 bases, and the junction held 10 bases outside the gene matches. The CDR3 totals 16 residues. The CDR3 sequence: CASSLWASGIVDEQFF. DNA for the CDR3: TGTGCCAGCAGCTTATGGGCTAGCGGGATTGTAGATGAGCAGTTCTTC.

The chain has TRBV7-2 and TRBJ2-2, with TRBD2 as a possible D gene (6 bases). Per germline, CDR1 SGHTA and CDR2 FQGNSA. V shed 4 bases and J shed 5 bases, with 17 bases lying between them. The CDR3 has 16 residues. The CDR3, as DNA: TGTGCCAGCAGCTCCCGACTAGGTGGACGGACCGGGGAGCTGTTTTTT. Amino acid sequence: CASSSRLGGRTGELFF.

V usage is TRBV6-2 or TRBV6-3 and J usage is TRBJ2-1; the D gene could be TRBD1 or TRBD2 (5 bases each). The CDR3 is 14 residues long. The ends were cut back, 7 bases at V and 7 bases at J, with 17 bases in the middle. Germline V lookup: CDR1 MNHEY, CDR2 SVGEGT. CDR3 DNA sequence: TGTGCCAGCACCCCGCTGGGGACGAGGAATGAGCAGTTCTTC. Its protein product is CASTPLGTRNEQFF.

The CDR3 protein is CASSLVGGSTDTQYF. DNA of the CDR3: TGTGCCAGCAGCTTAGTGGGGGGTAGCACAGATACGCAGTATTTT. This sequence joins TRBV11-2 and TRBJ2-3, with D tentatively TRBD2 (6 bases). The CDR3 runs to 15 residues. The V gene lost 1 base and the J gene lost 0 bases, with 8 bases spanning the gap. The germline V gene encodes CDR1 SGHAT and CDR2 FQNNGV. Full variable domain (rest looked up from reference TRBV11-2 and TRBJ2-3): EAGVAQSPRYKIIEKRQSVAFWCNPISGHATLYWYQQILGQGPKLLIQFQNNGVVDDSQLPKDRFSAERLKGVDSTLKIQPAKLEDSAVYLCASSLVGGSTDTQYFGPGTRLTVL.

This clonotype is a singleton in its sample. The V gene is TRBV18, the J gene TRBJ2-7, with D possibly being TRBD1 (5 bases). The CDR3 has 15 residues. CDR1 and CDR2 (germline): KGHSH, LQKENI. V was trimmed by 2 bases and J by 4 bases, leaving 15 bases between them. The DNA for the CDR3 is TGTGCCAGCTCACCAGGGGCGGAGAAGGGGTACGAGCAGTACTTC. Amino acids: CASSPGAEKGYEQYF.

In this sample, this clonotype turned up a few times. The chain employs TRBV20-1 and TRBJ1-5; D is unresolved. CDR3 size: 14 residues. The V gene's germline CDR1 is DFQATT and CDR2 SNEGSKA (reference sequence). Trimming took off 3 bases at V and 2 bases at J, with 11 bases between the two ends. CDR3 bases: TGCAGTGCTAGGAGGACTTTCGGCAATCAGCCCCAGCATTTT. This gives the protein CSARRTFGNQPQHF.

J is TRBJ2-5 and V is TRBV20-1; D remains unclear. Per the germline V gene, CDR1 is DFQATT and CDR2 is SNEGSKA (reference sequence). V lost 1 base to trimming and J lost 1 base, with 4 bases between them. The CDR3 consists of 12 residues. CDR3 DNA sequence: TGCAGTGCTAGAGTGGTCCAAGAGACCCAGTACTTC. Residues: CSARVVQETQYF.

This clonotype has ten or more counts. The gene calls are TRBV28 and TRBJ2-7, with 8 bases lining up with TRBD1. This CDR3 spans 14 amino acids. V shed 6 bases, J shed 4 bases, and the junction held 8 bases outside the gene matches. CDR1 and CDR2 (germline): MDHEN, SYDVKM. CDR3 loop: CASSSGQGTYEQYF. Here the CDR3 DNA reads TGTGCCAGCAGCTCCGGACAGGGTACTTACGAGCAGTACTTC.

The rearrangement links TRBV15 to TRBJ2-3; D is perhaps TRBD2 (7 bases). This CDR3 has 15 residues. Between the trimmed V and J ends, which lost 0 bases and 5 bases, there was a span of 12 bases. CDR1 LNHNV and CDR2 YYDKDF come from the germline V gene (reference sequence). CDR3 DNA sequence: TGTGCCACCAGCAGAGATGCGGGGGCGGGAGATACGCAGTATTTT. The encoded protein is CATSRDAGAGDTQYF.

This clonotype has a handful of counts. CDR3 sequence reads: CASSPQGAVQETQYF. The CDR3 region has the DNA TGCGCCAGCAGCCCCCAGGGGGCCGTTCAAGAGACCCAGTACTTC. J is TRBJ2-5 and V is TRBV5-1; 8 bases map to TRBD1. CDR1 is SGHRS and CDR2 is YFSETQ in the germline V gene. J lost 2 bases, V lost 4 bases, and 7 bases had no gene match. CDR3 size: 15 residues.

This clonotype was detected a few times. This chain connects TRBV7-3 to TRBJ2-3; no clear D gene. Germline V lookup: CDR1 SGHTA, CDR2 FQGTGA. Trimming stripped 4 bases from V and 11 bases from J, with 22 bases between. The CDR3 contains 15 residues. The CDR3, as DNA: TGTGCCAGCAGCTCTTGGACCGGGCCTTCGGTTGGGCAGTATTTT. Residues: CASSSWTGPSVGQYF.

This clonotype occurred a few times. The chain recombines TRBV19 with TRBJ1-5; D uncertain. Trimming left V 3 bases short and J 2 bases short, with 11 bases between. CDR1 is LNHDA, CDR2 SQIVND, per germline (reference sequence). This CDR3 comprises 15 residues. The CDR3 DNA reads TGTGCCAGTAGTATTATCTTTGGGGGCAATCAGCCCCAGCATTTT. Translating gives CASSIIFGGNQPQHF. Using reference TRBV19 and TRBJ1-5 for the parts outside the CDR3, the full variable domain is DGGITQSPKYLFRKEGQNVTLSCEQNLNHDAMYWYRQDPGQGLRLIYYSQIVNDFQKGDIAEGYSVSREKKESFPLTVTSAQKNPTAFYLCASSIIFGGNQPQHFGDGTRLSIL.